This passage covers 8 T cell receptor beta chains from one sample sequenced in a study of T cells in Graves' hyperthyroidism and ophthalmopathy. RNA transcripts served as the template for amplifying TCR beta CDR3 regions. With the HTBI primer set, the TCR CDR3 went through a first round of RT-PCR. TCRdb recomputed calls from the multiplex PCR reads with MiXCR, one row per CDR3 protein. The sample holds over 350,000 distinct CDR3 sequences; over 13% are singletons and the top ten take 25% to 30%. Sample: blood. The receptor source for this set is a middle-aged man with Graves' ophthalmopathy.

Only a few counts were recorded for this clonotype. The chain recombines TRBV28 with TRBJ1-5, with a tentative D call TRBD1 (6 bases). Germline assignment: CDR1 MDHEN and CDR2 SYDVKM. The ends were cut back, 8 bases at V and 12 bases at J, with 17 bases in the middle. The CDR3 covers 12 residues. The CDR3, as DNA: TGTGCCAGCGGGACACCCTATTTGCTCCAGCATTTT. Protein product: CASGTPYLLQHF.

The chain couples TRBV29-1 to TRBJ1-5; possibly TRBD1 for D (5 bases). CDR1 and CDR2 from the germline V gene are SQVTM and ANQGSEA. V lost 5 bases to trimming and J lost 5 bases, with 13 bases between them. This CDR3 contains 13 residues. The CDR3 region is CSVSEGIDQPQHF. CDR3 DNA sequence: TGCAGCGTTTCGGAGGGGATCGATCAGCCCCAGCATTTT. Drawing the rest from reference TRBV29-1 and TRBJ1-5, the complete variable domain is SAVISQKPSRDICQRGTSLTIQCQVDSQVTMMFWYRQQPGQSLTLIATANQGSEATYESGFVIDKFPISRPNLTFSTLTVSNMSPEDSSIYLCSVSEGIDQPQHFGDGTRLSIL.

In this sample, this clonotype turned up many times. CDR3 amino acids: CASTDEEETNYGYTF. The CDR3 nucleotides are TGTGCCAGTACAGATGAAGAGGAGACTAACTATGGCTACACCTTC. The chain carries TRBV13 and TRBJ1-2; D uncertain. V lost 9 bases to trimming and J lost 0 bases, with 17 bases between them. Germline values: CDR1 PRHDT, CDR2 FYEKMQ (reference sequence). The CDR3 consists of 15 residues.

This clonotype showed up just a few times. This chain's CDR3 is CASIYNTEAFF. CDR3 in DNA: TGTGCCAGCATATACAACACTGAAGCTTTCTTT. V usage is TRBV6-1 and J usage is TRBJ1-1; D ambiguous. Per germline, CDR1 MNHNS and CDR2 SASEGT. The CDR3 is 11 residues long. The V and J ends lost 7 bases and 2 bases respectively, with 5 bases between them.

The chain couples TRBV29-1 to TRBJ1-2; D might be TRBD1 (6 bases). CDR3 length: 13 amino acids. V was clipped by 4 bases and J by 5 bases, with 14 bases between them. The germline V gene encodes CDR1 SQVTM and CDR2 ANQGSEA. This chain's CDR3 is CSVGGGEVYGYTF. CDR3 DNA: TGCAGCGTTGGCGGGGGCGAAGTTTATGGCTACACCTTC. The full variable domain, with the rest looked up from reference TRBV29-1 and TRBJ1-2, is SAVISQKPSRDICQRGTSLTIQCQVDSQVTMMFWYRQQPGQSLTLIATANQGSEATYESGFVIDKFPISRPNLTFSTLTVSNMSPEDSSIYLCSVGGGEVYGYTFGSGTRLTVV.

This clonotype was seen many times. The chain couples TRBV7-2 to TRBJ2-7; 7 bases fit TRBD1. The CDR3 sequence is 14 residues long. Germline CDR1 reads SGHTA; CDR2 reads FQGNSA. With 5 bases clipped from V and 6 bases from J, the junction kept 10 bases outside the gene matches. The CDR3 region has the DNA TGTGCCAGCAGCCCGACGGACAGGTTGGGCGAGCAGTACTTC. Its protein product is CASSPTDRLGEQYF.

At least ten counts were recorded for this clonotype. V usage is TRBV28 and J usage is TRBJ1-1; D gene ambiguous. V lost 4 bases to trimming and J lost 1 base, with 7 bases between them. Germline assignment: CDR1 MDHEN and CDR2 SYDVKM. This CDR3 contains 13 residues. CDR3 sequence: CASSSAPNTEAFF. In DNA form, the CDR3 reads TGTGCCAGCAGTTCAGCCCCGAACACTGAAGCTTTCTTT.

J is TRBJ2-1 and V is TRBV12-5; 9 bases match TRBD2. With 2 bases clipped from V and 8 bases from J, the junction kept 7 bases outside the gene matches. Per germline, CDR1 LGHNT and CDR2 FRNRAP. The CDR3 is made up of 15 amino acids. The CDR3 is CASGLSLAGIDEQFF. In DNA form, the CDR3 reads TGTGCTAGTGGTTTGAGCCTAGCGGGGATCGATGAGCAGTTCTTC.